One and the same sample provided the 2 T cell receptor beta chains below, sequenced in a study of T cells after yellow fever vaccination. TCRdb redid the calling of the 5' RACE reads with MiXCR, one entry per CDR3 protein. The sample holds 450,000 to 600,000 distinct CDR3 sequences; roughly 13% are singletons and the top ten take 11% to 15%. This specimen consisted of PBMCs, obtained on the day of the yellow fever booster vaccination. Source of these receptors: a man between 25 and 39 years old who received the YFV17D yellow fever vaccine.

This chain connects TRBV7-6 to TRBJ2-2, with 13 bases that match TRBD2. CDR1 is SGHVS, CDR2 FNYEAQ, per germline. The CDR3 sequence is 19 residues long. J lost 0 bases, V lost 4 bases, and 8 bases had no gene match. The chain's CDR3 is CASSSIRLAGGSNTGELFF. The CDR3, as DNA: TGTGCCAGCAGCTCAATTCGACTAGCGGGAGGCTCGAACACCGGGGAGCTGTTTTTT.

This sequence joins TRBV6-6 and TRBJ2-1; tentative D call: TRBD1 (5 bases). In germline, CDR1 is MNHNY, CDR2 SVGAGI (reference sequence). CDR3 length: 12 residues. Trimming stripped 4 bases from V and 8 bases from J, with 9 bases between. In nucleotides, the CDR3 is TGTGCCAGCAGTTCAGGGTTACATGAGCAGTTCTTC. Protein product: CASSSGLHEQFF.